This T cell receptor beta chain was obtained from a study of blood T cells in healthy people across ages (dated by TCRdb to between 2014 and 2017). Study-wide context: In model experiments, template switching captured roughly one uniquely barcoded TCR beta cDNA molecule for every two T cells. The study analyzed two additional independent replicas of 1 million unique cDNA reads from the same blood draw for two donors, one aged 18 to 29 and one aged 80 or older. Using deep sequencing normalized with unique cDNA molecular identifiers, the study measured how TCR beta repertoire diversity changes with age. The donors were split into four age groups: young (average about 15 years), middle-aged (39), aged (about 56) and long-lived (approximately 80). To avoid experimental bias, donors of different ages were spread randomly across the sequencing lanes. Broader findings and caveats from the paper: Observed TCR beta diversity per million T cells fell roughly linearly with age, and a significant reduction was already apparent by age around 40. Compared with the aged group, more naive CD4+ T cells, fewer expanded clones and increased TCR diversity were shown by the long-lived group, suggesting age selection. Since profiling was done on bulk unsorted PBMCs, naive and antigen-experienced compartments could not be conclusively compared. Estimates of total diversity from one million sequenced T cells were regarded as lower bounds and underestimates. A strong correlation was found between observed TCR beta diversity and the percentage of naive T cells measured by flow cytometry. Because donor CMV infection status was unknown, age-related changes in expanded clonotypes were potentially confounded.

Libraries were made using 5' RACE. The second PCR ran for roughly 7 to 12 cycles and used a J-beta primer mix along with a sample-barcoded 5' primer. A unique molecular identifier was introduced onto each TCR beta cDNA molecule by a template-switch 5' adaptor carrying 12 random nucleotides. Each sample yielded at least 2.5 million CDR3-containing paired-end reads. First-strand cDNA was synthesized from all RNA with the Mint cDNA synthesis kit, primed by a TRBC-specific oligonucleotide. After uracil-DNA glycosylase treatment, a first 18-cycle PCR used universal primers M1SS and BC2_uni_R on all cDNA. The original methods were these. Normalization of each sample was performed by random selection of 1 million high-quality reads, each carrying a distinct molecular identifier. Reads with shared molecular identifiers were discarded instead of being binned into consensus sequences. MiTCR, run with a Q25 quality threshold and the strictest error-elimination algorithm, handled CDR3 identification, clonotype clustering and error correction. A nonparametric unseen species model using Euler transformation provided a lower-bound estimate of total TCR beta diversity. The public reads were reprocessed in TCRdb via fastp at Q25 and MiXCR, keeping in-frame beta chains. Each entry merges the rows of one CDR3 protein and shows their most common DNA and genes. TCRdb's processing, not the authors', yielded these V and J calls. The sample includes 1,800,000 or so distinct CDR3 sequences, with roughly 43% observed a single time. Together, the top ten hold under 25% of the sample.

Including cysteine and phenylalanine, the CDR3 has 14 amino acids. Only CDR3 DNA remains: 42 bases, in frame from the first base. In the germline V gene, CDR1 corresponds to SGDLS and CDR2 to YYNGEE. Worth noting for this clonotype: Its antigen remains unidentified. Its ends do not fully match the called genes, so a read error is possible.

Donors were a few dozen systemically healthy Caucasian individuals from Russia aged roughly 6 to 90 years. Each donor gave about 9.8 milliliters of peripheral blood, drawn into EDTA-treated Vacutainer tubes. Ficoll-Paque density-gradient centrifugation was used to isolate PBMCs, with at least 6.5 million obtained per sample. Total RNA was extracted from PBMCs with Trizol reagent, with at least 5.5 micrograms obtained per sample. For every donor, an aliquot of PBMCs went through flow cytometry to measure the percentages of naive CD45RAhigh/CD27high T cells. This clonotype was obtained from a human donor in good health. The specimen was blood. The sequence is built from TRBV9 and TRBJ1-5, and possibly TRBD1, on 6 matching bases. The nucleotides read TGTACCAGCAGCGAGGGTCAGAGGGGGGGGCCCCAGCATTTT. This sequence encodes CTSSEGQRGGPQHF.